This is a list of T cell receptor beta chains from one sample in a study of blood T cell repertoires in COVID-19. Assay used: immunoSEQ multiplex PCR; TCRdb lists only in-frame clones, some missing. The sample has about 50,000 clones, more than 70% seen once. The sequencing input was peripheral blood. The receptors were gathered from a human donor in a cohort sampled during active COVID-19. Both conserved end residues are part of each CDR3. A D gene is named only where the DNA matches it firmly. Rows may omit the clone size; those that give it use once, few, many or a size class.

d_gene: .; j_gene: TRBJ2-2; v_gene: TRBV28; abundance: .; CDR3nt: TGTGCCAGCGGGACTCCGTCGGGGTCCGGGGAGCTGTTTTTT; CDR3aa: CASGTPSGSGELFF
d_gene: .; j_gene: TRBJ2-2; v_gene: TRBV5-1; abundance: .; CDR3nt: TGCGCCAGCAGCTTGGTCTCTCGGAGGGACACCGGGGAGCTGTTTTTT; CDR3aa: CASSLVSRRDTGELFF
d_gene: TRBD1; j_gene: TRBJ2-1; v_gene: TRBV6-2/TRBV6-3; abundance: .; CDR3nt: TGTGCCAGCAGTTACCCCCGACAGGGAAAGATATTCGATGAGCAGTTCTTC; CDR3aa: CASSYPRQGKIFDEQFF
d_gene: TRBD1; j_gene: TRBJ2-7; v_gene: TRBV27; abundance: .; CDR3nt: TGTGCCAGCAGTTCTGACAGGGACGGGTACGAGCAGTACTTC; CDR3aa: CASSSDRDGYEQYF
d_gene: .; j_gene: TRBJ1-2; v_gene: TRBV7-8; abundance: .; CDR3nt: TGTGCCAGCGGAGTGGTTTCTAACTATGGCTACACCTTC; CDR3aa: CASGVVSNYGYTF
d_gene: TRBD1; j_gene: TRBJ2-5; v_gene: TRBV11-2; abundance: .; CDR3nt: TGTGCCAGCAGCCAGGACAGGGGTTTCCAAGAGACCCAGTACTTC; CDR3aa: CASSQDRGFQETQYF
d_gene: .; j_gene: TRBJ1-6; v_gene: TRBV5-4; abundance: .; CDR3nt: TGTGCCAGCAGCCCCGAGGTTGTGAGTAATTCACCCCTCCACTTT; CDR3aa: CASSPEVVSNSPLHF
d_gene: .; j_gene: TRBJ1-2; v_gene: TRBV6-5; abundance: .; CDR3nt: TGTGCCAGCCGGGGTCCTCTTGATAACTATGGCTACACCTTC; CDR3aa: CASRGPLDNYGYTF
d_gene: .; j_gene: TRBJ1-3; v_gene: TRBV6-5; abundance: .; CDR3nt: TGTGCCAGCAGTATGAACCGGGACACAGGAAACACCATATATTTT; CDR3aa: CASSMNRDTGNTIYF
d_gene: TRBD1; j_gene: TRBJ1-3; v_gene: TRBV7-2; abundance: .; CDR3nt: TGTGCCAGCAGCTTTGGCGGGACAGGGGGCAACACCATATATTTT; CDR3aa: CASSFGGTGGNTIYF
d_gene: .; j_gene: TRBJ2-7; v_gene: TRBV15; abundance: .; CDR3nt: TGTGCCACCAGCAGAGGCGTCGGGGGTTACGAGCAGTACTTC; CDR3aa: CATSRGVGGYEQYF
d_gene: TRBD1; j_gene: TRBJ1-6; v_gene: TRBV7-9; abundance: .; CDR3nt: TGTGCCAGCGGGGGACAGGGCAATTCACCCCTCCACTTT; CDR3aa: CASGGQGNSPLHF
d_gene: TRBD1; j_gene: TRBJ2-7; v_gene: TRBV7-9; abundance: few; CDR3nt: TGTGCCAGCAGTCCACAGGGGAGTGGTAGGGGCTACGAGCAGTACTTC; CDR3aa: CASSPQGSGRGYEQYF
d_gene: .; j_gene: TRBJ1-1; v_gene: TRBV27; abundance: .; CDR3nt: TGTGCCACCCGAAAAACACCAATGAACACTGAAGCTTTCTTT; CDR3aa: CATRKTPMNTEAFF
d_gene: .; j_gene: TRBJ1-6; v_gene: TRBV18; abundance: .; CDR3nt: TGTGCCAGCTCTTATGAGCTTGTGAATTCACCCCTCCACTTT; CDR3aa: CASSYELVNSPLHF
d_gene: TRBD1; j_gene: TRBJ2-7; v_gene: TRBV5-6; abundance: .; CDR3nt: TGTGCCAGCAGCTTGGCCCCCGGGACAGCTAATGAACGATACGAGCAGTACTTC; CDR3aa: CASSLAPGTANERYEQYF
d_gene: TRBD2; j_gene: TRBJ2-7; v_gene: TRBV7-2; abundance: .; CDR3nt: TGTGCCAGCAGCTATGGGACGGGGGGGCGCGAGCAGTACTTC; CDR3aa: CASSYGTGGREQYF
d_gene: TRBD2; j_gene: TRBJ2-5; v_gene: TRBV4-1; abundance: .; CDR3nt: TGCGCCAGCAGCCAAAGCTTCGCGGGGGAGTCCCAAGAGACCCAGTACTTC; CDR3aa: CASSQSFAGESQETQYF
d_gene: TRBD2; j_gene: TRBJ2-3; v_gene: TRBV6-4; abundance: .; CDR3nt: TGTGCCAGCAGCGTACTAGCGGGAGAATTAGATACGCAGTATTTT; CDR3aa: CASSVLAGELDTQYF
d_gene: .; j_gene: TRBJ2-7; v_gene: TRBV6-2/TRBV6-3; abundance: .; CDR3nt: TGTGCCAGCAGTGGGCGGGGCCTTTCCTACGAGCAGTACTTC; CDR3aa: CASSGRGLSYEQYF
d_gene: .; j_gene: TRBJ2-1; v_gene: TRBV18; abundance: .; CDR3nt: TGTGCCAGCTCACCAGGCAGGGATACCTACAATGAGCAGTTCTTC; CDR3aa: CASSPGRDTYNEQFF
d_gene: .; j_gene: TRBJ2-3; v_gene: TRBV19; abundance: .; CDR3nt: TGTGCCAGTAATGGCAGGGGTGCAGATACGCAGTATTTT; CDR3aa: CASNGRGADTQYF
d_gene: .; j_gene: TRBJ1-2; v_gene: TRBV7-2; abundance: .; CDR3nt: TGTGCCAGCAGCCCCGACCCGAACAGGGTAGGCGAGGGCTACACCTTC; CDR3aa: CASSPDPNRVGEGYTF
d_gene: .; j_gene: TRBJ2-7; v_gene: TRBV21-1; abundance: .; CDR3nt: TGTGCCAGCAGCAAAAGGGCCGGGACAGTCCCCTTAAAGTACTTC; CDR3aa: CASSKRAGTVPLKYF
d_gene: .; j_gene: TRBJ2-5; v_gene: TRBV15; abundance: .; CDR3nt: TGTGCCACCAGCAGAGCCCCCCCCTCAACTTCGCTCTCGGGGACCCAGTACTTC; CDR3aa: CATSRAPPSTSLSGTQYF
d_gene: TRBD1; j_gene: TRBJ1-2; v_gene: TRBV15; abundance: .; CDR3nt: TGTGCCACCAGCGGGGACAGTATCTATGGCTACACCTTC; CDR3aa: CATSGDSIYGYTF
d_gene: .; j_gene: TRBJ2-2; v_gene: TRBV6-5; abundance: .; CDR3nt: TGTGCCAGCAGGTCCGGGACACGCACCGGGGAGCTGTTTTTT; CDR3aa: CASRSGTRTGELFF
d_gene: TRBD1; j_gene: TRBJ1-2; v_gene: TRBV9; abundance: once; CDR3nt: TGTGCCAGCAGCGTAGCTACAGTGACAGGGAGTGCTAACTATGGCTACACCTTC; CDR3aa: CASSVATVTGSANYGYTF
d_gene: TRBD1; j_gene: TRBJ2-7; v_gene: TRBV19; abundance: once; CDR3nt: TGTGCCAGTAGTCCAGGGGACAGGAGGGGAGTGGACGAGCAGTACTTC; CDR3aa: CASSPGDRRGVDEQYF
d_gene: .; j_gene: TRBJ2-5; v_gene: TRBV11-3; abundance: .; CDR3nt: TGTGCCAGCAGCTTAGCGGGGGGCGCGGAGACCCAGTACTTC; CDR3aa: CASSLAGGAETQYF
d_gene: .; j_gene: TRBJ1-1; v_gene: TRBV6-5; abundance: .; CDR3nt: TGTGCCAGCAGTCTTGAGGGTCGGACTGAAGCTTTCTTT; CDR3aa: CASSLEGRTEAFF
d_gene: .; j_gene: TRBJ1-1; v_gene: TRBV10-3; abundance: .; CDR3nt: TGTGCCATCAGGACGACAGAGACACTCACTGAAGCTTTCTTT; CDR3aa: CAIRTTETLTEAFF
d_gene: .; j_gene: TRBJ1-1; v_gene: TRBV10-2; abundance: .; CDR3nt: TGCGCCAGCAGTGAGACGGGGGGTTACACTGAAGCTTTCTTT; CDR3aa: CASSETGGYTEAFF
d_gene: TRBD1; j_gene: TRBJ1-2; v_gene: TRBV5-1; abundance: .; CDR3nt: TGCGCCAGCAGCTTGTCCGCAGGGGGTAACTATGGCTACACCTTC; CDR3aa: CASSLSAGGNYGYTF
d_gene: .; j_gene: TRBJ1-4; v_gene: TRBV28; abundance: .; CDR3nt: TGTGCCAGCAGTTTATTAGACCCGGGGGAAAAACTGTTTTTT; CDR3aa: CASSLLDPGEKLFF
d_gene: .; j_gene: TRBJ1-4; v_gene: TRBV12-3/TRBV12-4; abundance: .; CDR3nt: TGTGCCAGCAGTTCCGCAACTAATGAAAAACTGTTTTTT; CDR3aa: CASSSATNEKLFF
d_gene: TRBD1; j_gene: TRBJ1-1; v_gene: TRBV7-8; abundance: .; CDR3nt: TGTGCCAGCAGCTTAGCGCTAGGGGGCTTCGGCACTGAAGCTTTCTTT; CDR3aa: CASSLALGGFGTEAFF